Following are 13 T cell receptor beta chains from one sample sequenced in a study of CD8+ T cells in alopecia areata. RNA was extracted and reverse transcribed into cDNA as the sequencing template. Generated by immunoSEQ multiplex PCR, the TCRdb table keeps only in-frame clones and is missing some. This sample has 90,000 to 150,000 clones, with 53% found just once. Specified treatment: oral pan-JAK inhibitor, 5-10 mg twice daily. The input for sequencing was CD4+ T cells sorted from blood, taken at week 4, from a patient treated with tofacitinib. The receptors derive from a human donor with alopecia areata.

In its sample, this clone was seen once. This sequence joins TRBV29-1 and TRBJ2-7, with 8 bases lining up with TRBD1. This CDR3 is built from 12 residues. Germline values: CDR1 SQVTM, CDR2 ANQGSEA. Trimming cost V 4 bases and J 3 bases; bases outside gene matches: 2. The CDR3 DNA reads TGCAGCGTTGGACAGGGGTACTACGAGCAGTACTTC. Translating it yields CSVGQGYYEQYF.

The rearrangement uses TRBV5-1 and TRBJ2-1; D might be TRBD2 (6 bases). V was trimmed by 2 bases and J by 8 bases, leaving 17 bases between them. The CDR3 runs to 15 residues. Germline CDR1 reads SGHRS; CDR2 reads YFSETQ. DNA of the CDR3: TGCGCCAGCAGCTTTGTCAGACTAGTCGGCGATGAGCAGTTCTTC. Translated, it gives CASSFVRLVGDEQFF.

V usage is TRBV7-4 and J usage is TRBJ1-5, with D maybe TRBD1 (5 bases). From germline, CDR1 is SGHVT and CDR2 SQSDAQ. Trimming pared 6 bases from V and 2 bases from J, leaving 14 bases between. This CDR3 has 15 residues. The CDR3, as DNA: TGTGCCAGCAGTTCAACAGGAACAGGCAATCAGCCCCAGCATTTT. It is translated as CASSSTGTGNQPQHF.

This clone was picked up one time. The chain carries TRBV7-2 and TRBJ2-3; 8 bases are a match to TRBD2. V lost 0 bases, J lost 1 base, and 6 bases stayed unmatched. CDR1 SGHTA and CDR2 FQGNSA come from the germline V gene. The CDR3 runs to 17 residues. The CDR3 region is CASSLAPAAGGTDTQYF. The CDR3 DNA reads TGTGCCAGCAGCTTAGCACCGGCAGCGGGGGGCACAGATACGCAGTATTTT.

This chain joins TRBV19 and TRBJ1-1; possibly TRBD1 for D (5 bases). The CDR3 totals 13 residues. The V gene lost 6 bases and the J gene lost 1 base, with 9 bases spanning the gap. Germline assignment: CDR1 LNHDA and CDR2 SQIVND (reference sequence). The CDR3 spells CASRWTTNTEAFF. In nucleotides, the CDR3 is TGTGCCAGTAGGTGGACAACGAACACTGAAGCTTTCTTT.

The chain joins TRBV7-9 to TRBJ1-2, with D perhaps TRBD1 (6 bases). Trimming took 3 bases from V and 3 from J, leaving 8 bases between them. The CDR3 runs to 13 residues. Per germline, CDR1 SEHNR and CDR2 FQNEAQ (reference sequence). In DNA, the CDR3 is TGTGCCAGCAGCTTGACAGGAGACTATGGCTACACCTTC. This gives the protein CASSLTGDYGYTF.

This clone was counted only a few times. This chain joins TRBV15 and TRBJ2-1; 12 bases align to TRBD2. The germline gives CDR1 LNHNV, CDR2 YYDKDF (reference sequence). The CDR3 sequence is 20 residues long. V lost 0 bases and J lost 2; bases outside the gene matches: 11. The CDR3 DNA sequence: TGTGCCACCAGCAGAGATGAGAGACTAGCGGGAGACATCGCCTACAATGAGCAGTTCTTC. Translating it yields CATSRDERLAGDIAYNEQFF.

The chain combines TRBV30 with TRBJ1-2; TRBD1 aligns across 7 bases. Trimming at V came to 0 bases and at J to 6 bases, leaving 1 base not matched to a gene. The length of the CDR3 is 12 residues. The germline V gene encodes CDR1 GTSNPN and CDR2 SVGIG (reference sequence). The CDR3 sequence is CAWSVQGNGYTF. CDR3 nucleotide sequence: TGTGCCTGGAGTGTACAGGGGAATGGCTACACCTTC.

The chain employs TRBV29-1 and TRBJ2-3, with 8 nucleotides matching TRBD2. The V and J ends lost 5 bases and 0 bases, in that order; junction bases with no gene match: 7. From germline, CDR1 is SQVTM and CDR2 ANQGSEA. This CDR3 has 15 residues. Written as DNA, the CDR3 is TGCAGCGTTCCCCAGGCTAGCGGGAGCACAGATACGCAGTATTTT. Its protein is CSVPQASGSTDTQYF.

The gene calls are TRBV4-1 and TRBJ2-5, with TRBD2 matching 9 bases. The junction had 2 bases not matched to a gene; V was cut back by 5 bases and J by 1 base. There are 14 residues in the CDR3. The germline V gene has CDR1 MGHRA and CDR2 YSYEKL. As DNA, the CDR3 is TGCGCCAGCAGCACTAGCGGGCTCCAAGAGACCCAGTACTTC. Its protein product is CASSTSGLQETQYF.

The CDR3 reads CASSSGGTGKRPQHF. The CDR3, as DNA: TGTGCCAGCAGTTCGGGCGGGACAGGTAAACGGCCCCAGCATTTT. The rearrangement links TRBV27 to TRBJ1-5; 8 bases map to TRBD1. The CDR3 loop spans 15 amino acids. CDR1 MNHEY and CDR2 SMNVEV come from the germline V gene (reference sequence). J gave up 9 bases and V 4 bases, and 11 bases lay outside the gene matches.

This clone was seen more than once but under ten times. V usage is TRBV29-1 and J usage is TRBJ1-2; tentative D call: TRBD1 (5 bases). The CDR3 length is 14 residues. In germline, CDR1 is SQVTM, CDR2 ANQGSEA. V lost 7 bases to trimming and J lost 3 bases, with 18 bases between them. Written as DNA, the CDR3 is TGCAGCGCCCGAACCCAGGGTATTGACTATGGCTACACCTTC. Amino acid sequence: CSARTQGIDYGYTF.

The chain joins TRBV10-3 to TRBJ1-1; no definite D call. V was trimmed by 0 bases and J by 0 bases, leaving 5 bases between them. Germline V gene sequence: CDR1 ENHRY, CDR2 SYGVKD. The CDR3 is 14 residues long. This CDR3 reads CAISESPLNTEAFF. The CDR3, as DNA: TGTGCCATCAGTGAGTCTCCTTTGAACACTGAAGCTTTCTTT.